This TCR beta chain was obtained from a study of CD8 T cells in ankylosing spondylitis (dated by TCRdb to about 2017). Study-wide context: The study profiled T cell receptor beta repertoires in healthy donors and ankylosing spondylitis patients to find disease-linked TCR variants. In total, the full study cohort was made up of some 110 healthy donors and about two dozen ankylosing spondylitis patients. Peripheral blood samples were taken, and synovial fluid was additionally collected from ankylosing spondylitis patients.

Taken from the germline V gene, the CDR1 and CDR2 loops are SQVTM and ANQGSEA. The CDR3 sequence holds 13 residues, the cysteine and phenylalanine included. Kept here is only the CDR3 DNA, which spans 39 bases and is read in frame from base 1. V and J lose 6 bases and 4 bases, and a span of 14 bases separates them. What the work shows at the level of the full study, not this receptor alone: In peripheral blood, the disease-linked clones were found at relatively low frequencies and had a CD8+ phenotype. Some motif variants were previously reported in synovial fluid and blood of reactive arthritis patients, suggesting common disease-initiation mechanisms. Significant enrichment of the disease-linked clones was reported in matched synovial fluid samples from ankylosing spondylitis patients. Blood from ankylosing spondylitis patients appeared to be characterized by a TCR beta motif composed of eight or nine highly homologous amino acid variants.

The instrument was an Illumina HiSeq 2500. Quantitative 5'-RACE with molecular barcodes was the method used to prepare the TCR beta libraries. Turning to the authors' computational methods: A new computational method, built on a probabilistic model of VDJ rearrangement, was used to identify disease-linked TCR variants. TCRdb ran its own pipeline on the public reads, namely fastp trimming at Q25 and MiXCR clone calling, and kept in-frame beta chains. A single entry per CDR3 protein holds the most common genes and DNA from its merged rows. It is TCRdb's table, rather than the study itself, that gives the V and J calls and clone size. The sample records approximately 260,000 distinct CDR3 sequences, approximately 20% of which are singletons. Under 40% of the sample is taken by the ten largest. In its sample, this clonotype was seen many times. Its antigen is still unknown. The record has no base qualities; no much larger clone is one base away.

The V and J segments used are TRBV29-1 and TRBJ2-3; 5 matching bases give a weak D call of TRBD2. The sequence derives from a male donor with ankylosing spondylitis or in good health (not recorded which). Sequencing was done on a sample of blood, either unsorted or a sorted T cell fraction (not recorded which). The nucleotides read TGCAGCGTCCCCGGTGGACTGGCAGATACGCAGTATTTT. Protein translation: CSVPGGLADTQYF.